The 3 T cell receptor beta chains below come from one sample, sequenced in a study of early T cells in non-severe SARS-CoV-2 infection. TCRdb redid the calling of the 5' RACE reads with MiXCR, one entry per CDR3 protein. The repertoire holds around 57,000 distinct CDR3 sequences, with around a tenth as singletons. The sample comprised whole blood. Receptors were obtained from an adult who was a healthcare worker with PCR-confirmed SARS-CoV-2 infection or an uninfected control (not recorded which).

This clonotype showed up many times. The DNA of the CDR3 is TGTGCCAGCAGCTCGGTAATGGGGACGAGCACAGATACGCAGTATTTT. Protein sequence: CASSSVMGTSTDTQYF. The rearrangement links TRBV7-9 to TRBJ2-3; tentatively, D is TRBD1 or TRBD2 (5 bases each). Germline V gene sequence: CDR1 SEHNR, CDR2 FQNEAQ (reference sequence). V lost 4 bases and J 0 bases, leaving 14 bases between the germline ends. The CDR3 consists of 16 residues.

This clonotype was picked up many times. The chain employs TRBV7-8 and TRBJ2-7, with D possibly matching TRBD2 (5 bases). The germline CDR1 and CDR2 sequences are SGHVS and FQNEAQ. The ends were cut back, 5 bases at V and 1 base at J, with 9 bases in the middle. The CDR3 is made up of 13 amino acids. CDR3 nucleotides: TGTGCCAGCAGCCCGCGACTATCCTACGAGCAGTACTTC. This gives the protein CASSPRLSYEQYF. Variable domain in full (rest from reference TRBV7-8 and TRBJ2-7): GAGVSQSPRYKVAKRGQDVALRCDPISGHVSLFWYQQALGQGPEFLTYFQNEAQLDKSGLPSDRFFAERPEGSVSTLKIQRTQQEDSAVYLCASSPRLSYEQYFGPGTRLTVT.

This clonotype came up a few times. The gene calls are TRBV20-1 and TRBJ2-7, with a weak D call TRBD2 (6 bases). V dropped 6 bases and J dropped 4 bases, with 16 bases sitting between them. The germline gives CDR1 DFQATT, CDR2 SNEGSKA (reference sequence). The CDR3 is 13 residues long. The CDR3 here is CSAWDASAYEQYF. Written as DNA, the CDR3 is TGCAGTGCCTGGGACGCTAGCGCTTACGAGCAGTACTTC.